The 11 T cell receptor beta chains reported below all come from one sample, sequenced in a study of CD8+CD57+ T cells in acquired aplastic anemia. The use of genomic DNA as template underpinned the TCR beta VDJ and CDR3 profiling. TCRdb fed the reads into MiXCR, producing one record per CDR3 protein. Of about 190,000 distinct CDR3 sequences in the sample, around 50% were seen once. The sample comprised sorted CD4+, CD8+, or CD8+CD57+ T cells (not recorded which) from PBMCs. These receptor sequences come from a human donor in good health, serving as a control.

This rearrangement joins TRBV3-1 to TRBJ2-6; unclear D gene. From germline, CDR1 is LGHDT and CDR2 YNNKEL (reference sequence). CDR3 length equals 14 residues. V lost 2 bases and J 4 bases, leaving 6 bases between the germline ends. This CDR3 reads CASSQSPGANVLTF. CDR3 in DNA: TGTGCCAGCAGCCAATCGCCCGGGGCCAACGTCCTGACTTTC.

This chain's CDR3 is CASSFTGTGTDTQYF. The CDR3 nucleotides are TGTGCCAGCAGCTTCACCGGGACAGGGACAGATACGCAGTATTTT. J is TRBJ2-3 and V is TRBV7-3, with TRBD1 matching over 9 bases. There are 15 residues in the CDR3. With V trimmed by 3 bases and J by 3 bases, 4 bases remained unmatched. Germline V gene sequence: CDR1 SGHTA, CDR2 FQGTGA.

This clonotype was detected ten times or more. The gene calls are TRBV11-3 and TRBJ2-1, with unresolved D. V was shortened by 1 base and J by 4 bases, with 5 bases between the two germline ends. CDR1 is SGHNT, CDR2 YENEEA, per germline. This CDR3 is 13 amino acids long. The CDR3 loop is CASSLARYNEQFF. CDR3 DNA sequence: TGTGCCAGCAGCTTAGCGAGGTACAATGAGCAGTTCTTC.

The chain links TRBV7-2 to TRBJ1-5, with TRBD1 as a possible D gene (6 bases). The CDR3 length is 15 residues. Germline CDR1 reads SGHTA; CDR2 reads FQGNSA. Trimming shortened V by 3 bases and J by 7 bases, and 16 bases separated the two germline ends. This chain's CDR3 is CASSLGGATEQPQHF. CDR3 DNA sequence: TGTGCCAGCAGCTTGGGGGGGGCTACTGAGCAGCCCCAGCATTTT.

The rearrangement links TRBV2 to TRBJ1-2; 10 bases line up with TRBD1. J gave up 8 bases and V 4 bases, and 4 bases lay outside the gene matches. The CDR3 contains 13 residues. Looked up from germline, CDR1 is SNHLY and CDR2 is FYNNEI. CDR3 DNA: TGTGCCAGCAGTGGACAGGGGGCTCAGGGCTACACCTTC. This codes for CASSGQGAQGYTF.

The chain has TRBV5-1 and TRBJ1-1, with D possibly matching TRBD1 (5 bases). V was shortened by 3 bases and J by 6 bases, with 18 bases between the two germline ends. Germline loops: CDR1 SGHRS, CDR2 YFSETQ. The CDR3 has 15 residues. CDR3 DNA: TGCGCCAGCAGCTCCGAAGGAAGGGGAATAGCTGAAGCTTTCTTT. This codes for CASSSEGRGIAEAFF.

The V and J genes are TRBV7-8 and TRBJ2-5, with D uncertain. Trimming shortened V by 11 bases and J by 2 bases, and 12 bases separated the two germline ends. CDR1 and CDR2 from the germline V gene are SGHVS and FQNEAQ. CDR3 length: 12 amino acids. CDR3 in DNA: TGTGCCTCTCGAATCATACAAGAGACCCAGTACTTC. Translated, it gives CASRIIQETQYF.

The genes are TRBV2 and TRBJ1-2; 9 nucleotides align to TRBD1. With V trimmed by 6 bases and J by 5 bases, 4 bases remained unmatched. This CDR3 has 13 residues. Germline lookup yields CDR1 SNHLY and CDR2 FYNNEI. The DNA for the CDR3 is TGTGCCAGCAGAGACGACAGGGGGTATGGCTACACCTTC. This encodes CASRDDRGYGYTF.

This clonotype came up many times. CDR3 DNA: TGTGCCAGCAGCCAAGGGTGGGACAGTTACAATGAGCAGTTCTTC. It encodes CASSQGWDSYNEQFF. The chain carries TRBV3-1 and TRBJ2-1; TRBD1 agrees at 7 bases. CDR3 length equals 15 residues. The germline V gene has CDR1 LGHDT and CDR2 YNNKEL (reference sequence). Unmatched junction bases numbered 4, after V lost 1 base and J lost 4 bases.

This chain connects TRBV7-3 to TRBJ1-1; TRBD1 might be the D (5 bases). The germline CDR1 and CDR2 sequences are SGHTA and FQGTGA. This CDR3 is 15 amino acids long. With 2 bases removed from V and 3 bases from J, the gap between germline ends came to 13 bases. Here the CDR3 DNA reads TGTGCCAGCAGCTTACAGGGCAGGGAGGACACTGAAGCTTTCTTT. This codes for CASSLQGREDTEAFF.

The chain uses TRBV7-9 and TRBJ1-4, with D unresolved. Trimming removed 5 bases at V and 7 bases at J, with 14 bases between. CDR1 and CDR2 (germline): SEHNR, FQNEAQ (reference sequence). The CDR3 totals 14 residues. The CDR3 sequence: CASSQSGEVEKLFF. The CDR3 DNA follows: TGTGCCAGCAGCCAAAGCGGGGAGGTTGAAAAACTGTTTTTT.